These 18 T cell receptor beta chains were sequenced from one sample in a study of blood T cell repertoires in COVID-19. Produced via immunoSEQ multiplex PCR; TCRdb's table is partial and in-frame only. The data hold a few hundred thousand clones, with about 85% observed a single time. Specimen: peripheral blood. These TCRs come from a woman aged 18 to 35 with acute or convalescent COVID-19.

J is TRBJ1-6 and V is TRBV25-1; 7 nucleotides agree with TRBD1. The CDR3 is 15 residues long. The ends lost 4 bases at V and 10 bases at J; junction bases unmatched: 10. The germline V gene has CDR1 MGHDK and CDR2 SYGVNS. The CDR3 nucleotides read TGTGCCAGCAGTGTGGGGGCAGGGGGTCGCTCACCCCTCCACTTT. Translated: CASSVGAGGRSPLHF.

This chain links TRBV4-2 with TRBJ2-7, with TRBD2 matching 7 bases. Germline V gene data show CDR1 as LGHNA and CDR2 as YNFKEQ. CDR3 length: 13 residues. Unmatched junction bases numbered 9, after V lost 10 bases and J lost 3 bases. Here the CDR3 reads CANRAGEDYEQYF. CDR3 nucleotide sequence: TGTGCCAATAGGGCGGGGGAGGACTACGAGCAGTACTTC.

This sequence joins TRBV29-1 and TRBJ2-1, with TRBD2 matching 7 bases. The CDR3 has 20 residues. CDR1 is SQVTM, CDR2 ANQGSEA, per germline. V gave up 2 bases and J gave up 4 bases; unmatched junction bases: 23. The CDR3 region is CSVEIILGGRALGDYNEQFF. CDR3 DNA: TGCAGCGTTGAAATAATACTAGGAGGGAGGGCCTTGGGGGATTACAATGAGCAGTTCTTC.

Only a few counts were recorded for this clone. The chain has TRBV19 and TRBJ1-1; D is unresolved. Per germline, CDR1 LNHDA and CDR2 SQIVND (reference sequence). The V and J ends lost 7 bases and 2 bases respectively, with 11 bases between them. The CDR3 sequence is 13 residues long. The CDR3 nucleotides read TGTGCCAGTATCTGGAGGGTAAACACTGAAGCTTTCTTT. This sequence encodes CASIWRVNTEAFF. Complete variable domain (other parts from reference TRBV19 and TRBJ1-1): DGGITQSPKYLFRKEGQNVTLSCEQNLNHDAMYWYRQDPGQGLRLIYYSQIVNDFQKGDIAEGYSVSREKKESFPLTVTSAQKNPTAFYLCASIWRVNTEAFFGQGTRLTVV.

The genes are TRBV7-8 and TRBJ2-7; no clear D gene. The CDR3 loop spans 14 amino acids. Trimming left V 1 base short and J 4 bases short, with 11 bases between. Per germline, CDR1 SGHVS and CDR2 FQNEAQ. Here the CDR3 DNA reads TGTGCCAGCAGCTTAGAGCTCCCCGGGTACGAGCAGTACTTC. Its protein product is CASSLELPGYEQYF.

This clone was found a few times. This chain joins TRBV6-1 and TRBJ1-1; tentatively, D is TRBD1 (5 bases). This CDR3 is 13 amino acids long. Trimming removed 3 bases at V and 7 bases at J, with 12 bases between. CDR1 MNHNS and CDR2 SASEGT come from the germline V gene. CDR3 sequence: CASSDPGGLEAFF. CDR3 DNA sequence: TGTGCCAGCAGTGACCCCGGGGGACTTGAAGCTTTCTTT.

The rearrangement links TRBV7-3 to TRBJ2-2, with 11 bases matching TRBD2. V lost 5 bases, J lost 5 bases, and 7 bases stayed unmatched. CDR1 is SGHTA, CDR2 FQGTGA, per germline. This CDR3 region has 16 residues. CDR3 residues: CASSTTSGGGTGELFF. In DNA, the CDR3 is TGTGCCAGCAGCACCACTAGCGGGGGAGGGACCGGGGAGCTGTTTTTT.

CDR3 nucleotides: TGTGCCACCACGGAGGGTGGTAATTCACCCCTCCACTTT. Translated, it gives CATTEGGNSPLHF. The chain has TRBV27 and TRBJ1-6; D unresolved. The CDR3 covers 13 residues. Germline loops: CDR1 MNHEY, CDR2 SMNVEV (reference sequence). The germline V and J ends were trimmed by 10 bases and 6 bases, with 13 bases remaining between them.

In its sample, this clone was seen once. The V gene is TRBV6-5, the J gene TRBJ1-5, with 7 bases that match TRBD1. From germline, CDR1 is MNHEY and CDR2 SVGAGI. The CDR3 has 15 amino acids. V shed 0 bases and J 4 bases; nucleotides not matched to a gene: 3. CDR3 residues: CASSYSGRGNQPQHF. CDR3 DNA: TGTGCCAGCAGTTACTCGGGCAGGGGGAATCAGCCCCAGCATTTT.

The V call is TRBV9, the J call TRBJ2-5; D is perhaps TRBD2 (5 bases). This CDR3 comprises 14 residues. Germline CDR1 and CDR2: SGDLS and YYNGEE. V was shortened by 4 bases and J by 5 bases, with 15 bases between the two germline ends. DNA of the CDR3: TGTGCCAGCAGCCCCCGCTTCGGGGTGGAGACCCAGTACTTC. Translating gives CASSPRFGVETQYF.

The chain recombines TRBV12-5 with TRBJ2-7; 8 bases agree with TRBD2. There are 15 residues in the CDR3. Looked up from germline, CDR1 is LGHNT and CDR2 is FRNRAP. Trimming cost V 2 bases and J 2 bases; bases outside gene matches: 5. CDR3 in amino acids: CASGLQAGGAYEQYF. The CDR3 DNA is TGTGCTAGTGGTTTGCAGGCGGGAGGAGCCTACGAGCAGTACTTC.

The chain combines TRBV5-6 with TRBJ1-1; 8 bases line up with TRBD1. The germline CDR1 and CDR2 sequences are SGHDT and YYEEEE. This CDR3 has 14 residues. Losses at the gene ends were 0 bases for V and 6 bases for J; bases not matched to a gene: 4. In nucleotides, the CDR3 is TGTGCCAGCAGCTTGGGCCTGACAGGGGCTGAAGCTTTCTTT. Its translation: CASSLGLTGAEAFF.

The V call is TRBV5-4, the J call TRBJ2-1, with D perhaps matching TRBD1 (6 bases). V lost 3 bases, J lost 4 bases, and 14 bases lay in between. Germline V CDR1 and CDR2: SGHNT, YYREEE (reference sequence). CDR3 length equals 15 residues. DNA of the CDR3: TGTGCCAGCAGCTCCACCAGGGGCGATTACAATGAGCAGTTCTTC. Encoded protein: CASSSTRGDYNEQFF.

In the case of this clone: This could be a read error, since a much larger clone is one nucleotide away. The chain carries TRBV28 and TRBJ1-2; no firm D call. The CDR3 sequence is 12 residues long. Germline-derived CDR1 and CDR2 are MDHEN and SYDVKM. V shed 5 bases and J shed 0 bases, with 4 bases lying between them. The CDR3 loop reads CASSTPNYGYTF. Here the CDR3 DNA reads TGTGCCAGCAGTACTCCTAACTATGGCTACACCTTC.

The rearrangement joins TRBV18 to TRBJ2-3, with 8 nucleotides matching TRBD1. The CDR3 has 15 residues. V lost 6 bases, J lost 5 bases, and 10 bases stayed unmatched. CDR1 KGHSH and CDR2 LQKENI come from the germline V gene. CDR3: CASSPGGLRGDTQYF. The CDR3 DNA follows: TGTGCCAGCTCTCCAGGGGGCCTTCGAGGAGATACGCAGTATTTT.

V is TRBV5-5 and J is TRBJ1-6; TRBD1 is a possible D gene (5 bases). Germline loops: CDR1 SGHKS, CDR2 YYEKEE (reference sequence). This CDR3 has 18 amino acids. The ends were cut back, 4 bases at V and 7 bases at J, with 24 bases in the middle. The CDR3 DNA sequence: TGTGCCAGCAGCCGGAACTATGACAGCGCCGGTGGGAATTCACCCCTCCACTTT. Translated, it gives CASSRNYDSAGGNSPLHF. The variable domain in full, completed from reference TRBV5-5 and TRBJ1-6, reads DAGVTQSPTHLIKTRGQQVTLRCSPISGHKSVSWYQQVLGQGPQFIFQYYEKEERGRGNFPDRFSARQFPNYSSELNVNALLLGDSALYLCASSRNYDSAGGNSPLHFGNGTRLTVT.

In this sample, this clone turned up once. This chain joins TRBV2 and TRBJ1-5, with 8 bases lining up with TRBD1. Germline lookup yields CDR1 SNHLY and CDR2 FYNNEI. CDR3 length: 14 residues. Losses at the gene ends were 5 bases for V and 9 bases for J; bases not matched to a gene: 9. Here the CDR3 DNA reads TGTGCCAGCAGTCCGGGACAGGCCATTGGGCCCCAGCATTTT. Its translation: CASSPGQAIGPQHF. Variable domain in full (rest from reference TRBV2 and TRBJ1-5): EPEVTQTPSHQVTQMGQEVILRCVPISNHLYFYWYRQILGQKVEFLVSFYNNEISEKSEIFDDQFSVERPDGSNFTLKIRSTKLEDSAMYFCASSPGQAIGPQHFGDGTRLSIL.

This chain uses TRBV6-6 with TRBJ2-6; D may be TRBD2 (6 bases). Germline V gene sequence: CDR1 MNHNY, CDR2 SVGAGI (reference sequence). V lost 5 bases and J lost 0, with 14 bases in between. The CDR3 has 17 amino acids. The CDR3 spells CASSRSGELSGANVLTF. CDR3 DNA sequence: TGTGCCAGCAGTCGGTCGGGGGAGCTCTCTGGGGCCAACGTCCTGACTTTC.